The 29 T cell receptor beta chains reported below all come from one sample, sequenced in a study of vaccination and CD4 T cells after COVID-19. Their target antigens are unknown. Treatment noted: approximately nine-day PBMC culture with coronavirus spike peptide pools or control peptides (ViraFEST assay). An Oncomine TCR Beta short-read assay was used to sequence the DNA from cultured CD4+ T cells. MiXCR, run by TCRdb on the PCR reads, gives a single entry per CDR3 protein. Of approximately 9,400 distinct CDR3 sequences in the sample, 28% are singletons; the top ten hold over 14%. Sample: CD4+ T cells from blood, cultured in vitro, taken after SARS-CoV-2 vaccination. The source of these receptors is a human donor who had recovered from COVID-19.

This clonotype was counted a few times. The V call is TRBV20-1, the J call TRBJ2-2, with 7 bases identical to TRBD2. The CDR3 has 17 amino acids. The J segment lost 5 bases and the V segment lost 1 base, leaving 13 bases of the junction unmatched. Germline V gene data show CDR1 as DFQATT and CDR2 as SNEGSKA (reference sequence). CDR3 DNA: TGCAGTGCTAGAGGGGAGCGGGGACGCGTGCGGACCGGGGAGCTGTTTTTT. This encodes CSARGERGRVRTGELFF.

This clonotype was counted between two and nine times. V gene TRBV18 combines with J gene TRBJ1-5; D is ambiguous. Trimming shortened V by 1 base and J by 7 bases, and 11 bases separated the two germline ends. The CDR3 is 14 residues long. Germline-derived CDR1 and CDR2 are KGHSH and LQKENI. The CDR3 region is CASSPLSGDQPQHF. The CDR3 DNA is TGTGCCAGCTCACCACTTTCAGGTGACCAGCCCCAGCATTTT.

The table lists this clonotype with a few counts. The rearrangement uses TRBV7-8 and TRBJ1-2; D is ambiguous. Germline CDR1 is SGHVS and CDR2 is FQNEAQ. The CDR3 length is 17 residues. V was clipped by 0 bases and J by 3 bases, with 17 bases between them. For the CDR3, the DNA is TGTGCCAGCAGCTTAGCCTCGTGGCAGGCCATGCACTATGGCTACACCTTC. Encoded protein: CASSLASWQAMHYGYTF.

The chain joins TRBV5-3 to TRBJ2-1; 10 bases map to TRBD2. Being an ORF, TRBV5-3 has a function that is uncertain. The ends lost 4 bases at V and 7 bases at J; junction bases unmatched: 8. This CDR3 is built from 15 residues. The CDR3 DNA sequence: TGTGCCAGAAGCCAAAGCGGGAGGGCCCGGAATGAGCAGTTCTTC. Protein product: CARSQSGRARNEQFF.

The chain joins TRBV19 to TRBJ2-3; D may be TRBD2 (6 bases). The V end lost 6 bases, the J end lost 0 bases, and 16 bases lay between the germline ends. Germline V gene data show CDR1 as LNHDA and CDR2 as SQIVND (reference sequence). The CDR3 extends over 16 amino acids. CDR3 DNA: TGTGCCAGTAGCCGACAGCCGGGACTCAGCACAGATACGCAGTATTTT. Amino acid sequence: CASSRQPGLSTDTQYF.

This clonotype is large within its sample. The J gene is TRBJ1-3, the V gene TRBV7-2; 7 positions agree with TRBD1. CDR1 SGHTA and CDR2 FQGNSA come from the germline V gene. The CDR3 totals 15 residues. With 5 bases clipped from V and 2 bases from J, the junction kept 6 bases outside the gene matches. CDR3 coding DNA: TGTGCCAGCAGCCCCTACGGGACAGCTGGAAACACCATATATTTT. Translating gives CASSPYGTAGNTIYF.

The chain carries TRBV29-1 and TRBJ1-4, with D possibly matching TRBD1 (6 bases). The CDR3 totals 15 residues. Trimming cost V 6 bases and J 3 bases, with 17 bases left between them. CDR1 SQVTM and CDR2 ANQGSEA come from the germline V gene. This chain's CDR3 is CSVRVDPGANEKLFF. For the CDR3, the DNA is TGCAGCGTCCGGGTGGACCCAGGGGCTAATGAAAAACTGTTTTTT. The whole variable domain, filled in from reference TRBV29-1 and TRBJ1-4, reads SAVISQKPSRDICQRGTSLTIQCQVDSQVTMMFWYRQQPGQSLTLIATANQGSEATYESGFVIDKFPISRPNLTFSTLTVSNMSPEDSSIYLCSVRVDPGANEKLFFGSGTQLSVL.

This clonotype was seen a few times. The chain recombines TRBV7-8 with TRBJ1-5, with D maybe TRBD1 (5 bases). Germline CDR1 reads SGHVS; CDR2 reads FQNEAQ. With 6 bases removed from V and 2 bases from J, the gap between germline ends came to 11 bases. This CDR3 comprises 14 residues. The CDR3 here is CASRKGTGNQPQHF. CDR3 nucleotides: TGTGCCAGCAGGAAGGGGACCGGCAATCAGCCCCAGCATTTT.

V is TRBV10-1 and J is TRBJ2-1; TRBD2 matches 7 bases. The ends lost 4 bases at V and 3 bases at J; junction bases unmatched: 6. Germline-derived CDR1 and CDR2 are WNHNN and SYGVQD (reference sequence). The CDR3 loop spans 15 amino acids. This chain's CDR3 is CASSGEGVNYNEQFF. CDR3 nucleotides: TGCGCCAGCAGTGGGGAGGGAGTTAACTACAATGAGCAGTTCTTC.

This clonotype has a handful of counts. The V and J genes are TRBV6-1 and TRBJ1-1, with D tentatively TRBD1 (6 bases). Germline values: CDR1 MNHNS, CDR2 SASEGT. The V gene lost 6 bases and the J gene lost 1 base, with 12 bases spanning the gap. This CDR3 comprises 14 residues. CDR3 coding DNA: TGTGCCAGCAGGAAAGAGACAGGGAACACTGAAGCTTTCTTT. Its translation is CASRKETGNTEAFF.

This chain links TRBV15 with TRBJ2-1; no reliable D call. Trimming took 1 base from V and 9 from J, leaving 13 bases between them. The V gene's germline CDR1 is LNHNV and CDR2 YYDKDF (reference sequence). The length of the CDR3 is 14 residues. CDR3 protein: CATSRVERNSEQFF. CDR3 sequence (DNA): TGTGCCACCAGCAGAGTGGAACGGAACAGTGAGCAGTTCTTC.

This clonotype turned up a few times. The gene calls are TRBV27 and TRBJ1-3; tentatively, D is TRBD1 (6 bases). Trimming removed 6 bases from V and 2 bases from J, with 11 bases in between. Germline V CDR1 and CDR2: MNHEY, SMNVEV (reference sequence). The CDR3 totals 14 residues. CDR3 coding DNA: TGTGCCAGCAGGCCACCAGGGGCTGGAAACACCATATATTTT. Amino acid sequence: CASRPPGAGNTIYF.

By frequency in the sample, this clonotype is medium-sized. V usage is TRBV20-1 and J usage is TRBJ1-3; D possibly corresponds to TRBD1 (5 bases). Germline CDR1 is DFQATT and CDR2 is SNEGSKA (reference sequence). The length of the CDR3 is 12 residues. Trimming shortened V by 3 bases and J by 4 bases, and 7 bases separated the two germline ends. The CDR3 protein is CSASRQGNTIYF. The CDR3 DNA follows: TGCAGTGCTAGTAGACAGGGAAACACCATATATTTT.

V is TRBV20-1 and J is TRBJ1-4, with D perhaps matching TRBD1 (5 bases). V shed 2 bases and J shed 8 bases, with 15 bases lying between them. This CDR3 is built from 14 residues. The germline V gene has CDR1 DFQATT and CDR2 SNEGSKA (reference sequence). CDR3 protein: CSARSREVGEKLFF. The CDR3 coding sequence is TGCAGTGCTAGAAGCAGGGAGGTTGGAGAAAAACTGTTTTTT.

J is TRBJ1-1 and V is TRBV4-3, with TRBD1 identical over 8 bases. The CDR3 totals 17 residues. V was clipped by 1 base and J by 1 base; unmatched bases: 8. Germline V lookup: CDR1 LGHNA, CDR2 YSLEER. CDR3 sequence reads: CASSQGTGTWENTEAFF. The CDR3 DNA follows: TGCGCCAGCAGCCAAGGGACAGGGACTTGGGAGAACACTGAAGCTTTCTTT.

The chain joins TRBV7-6 to TRBJ2-5; 8 positions agree with TRBD2. The length of the CDR3 is 17 residues. Trimming took 6 bases from V and 5 from J; bases not matched to a gene: 17. The V gene's germline CDR1 is SGHVS and CDR2 FNYEAQ. The CDR3 DNA follows: TGTGCCAGCAGACCAACTAGCGGTGGTACCGGTCTGGAGACCCAGTACTTC. It yields the protein CASRPTSGGTGLETQYF.

This clonotype has a handful of counts. This chain joins TRBV7-3 and TRBJ2-5; D might be TRBD1 (5 bases). Germline V lookup: CDR1 SGHTA, CDR2 FQGTGA. Trimming shortened V by 2 bases and J by 9 bases, and 13 bases separated the two germline ends. The CDR3 spans 13 residues. The CDR3 DNA reads as TGTGCCAGCAGCTTAGCGGATCTAGGGGCCCAGTACTTC. This translates into CASSLADLGAQYF.

The chain couples TRBV28 to TRBJ1-6; TRBD1 matches at 7 bases. Germline V gene data show CDR1 as MDHEN and CDR2 as SYDVKM. V shed 11 bases and J 4 bases; nucleotides not matched to a gene: 5. The CDR3 has 13 residues. In nucleotides, the CDR3 is TGTGCCTCAGGGACAGAATATAATTCACCCCTCCACTTT. It codes for CASGTEYNSPLHF. Full variable domain (missing parts from reference TRBV28 and TRBJ1-6): DVKVTQSSRYLVKRTGEKVFLECVQDMDHENMFWYRQDPGLGLRLIYFSYDVKMKEKGDIPEGYSVSREKKERFSLILESASTNQTSMYLCASGTEYNSPLHFGNGTRLTVT.

This clonotype was recorded a few times. This chain links TRBV6-5 with TRBJ2-5, with 9 positions matching TRBD1. Germline values: CDR1 MNHEY, CDR2 SVGAGI. The V gene end was trimmed by 4 bases and the J gene end by 4 bases; junction bases not matched to a gene: 7. The CDR3 sequence is 15 residues long. The CDR3 here is CASSLGQGNVETQYF. The CDR3 DNA follows: TGTGCCAGCAGTTTGGGACAGGGTAATGTAGAGACCCAGTACTTC.

This clonotype was seen once. The gene calls are TRBV12-3 or TRBV12-4 and TRBJ2-7; D might be TRBD1 (6 bases). CDR3 size: 14 residues. V dropped 6 bases and J dropped 2 bases, with 14 bases sitting between them. DNA of the CDR3: TGTGCCAGCAGCCAAGGGACACCAGCCTACGAGCAGTACTTC. Protein product: CASSQGTPAYEQYF.

The CDR3 DNA reads TGTGCCACCAGTGACCCCTCCGTGTCTCAAAACATTCAGTACTTC. Its translation is CATSDPSVSQNIQYF. The chain links TRBV24-1 to TRBJ2-4; D is uncertain. CDR1 and CDR2 from the germline V gene are KGHDR and SFDVKD. This CDR3 is built from 15 residues. V lost 4 bases, J lost 5 bases, and 14 bases lay in between.

This clonotype has just a few counts. This chain uses TRBV7-2 with TRBJ2-7; TRBD1 agrees at 8 bases. The CDR3 loop spans 15 amino acids. After removal of 5 bases from V and 7 bases from J, the junction contained 13 bases not matched to a gene. Germline V gives CDR1 SGHTA, CDR2 FQGNSA. The DNA of the CDR3 is TGTGCCAGCAGCCCATGGCGGCAGGGGGCGGTAGAGCAGTACTTC. It encodes CASSPWRQGAVEQYF. The complete variable domain, with remaining parts taken from reference TRBV7-2 and TRBJ2-7, reads GAGVSQSPSNKVTEKGKDVELRCDPISGHTALYWYRQSLGQGLEFLIYFQGNSAPDKSGLPSDRFSAERTGGSVSTLTIQRTQQEDSAVYLCASSPWRQGAVEQYFGPGTRLTVT.

The CDR3 loop reads CASTATDRLAGRIYEQYF. The CDR3 nucleotides read TGTGCCAGCACCGCGACAGATAGACTAGCGGGGCGTATCTACGAGCAGTACTTC. The chain carries TRBV6-1 and TRBJ2-7; 11 nucleotides match TRBD2. The germline gives CDR1 MNHNS, CDR2 SASEGT. The trim removed 7 bases at V and 3 bases at J, leaving 17 bases unmatched. CDR3 length: 18 residues.

This clonotype was detected a few times. CDR3 bases: TGTGCCAGCAGTGGGGAGCGGGCCCAAGAGACCCAGTACTTC. Its protein product is CASSGERAQETQYF. The chain joins TRBV25-1 to TRBJ2-5; a weak D match, TRBD2 (6 bases). Looked up from germline, CDR1 is MGHDK and CDR2 is SYGVNS. The V end lost 4 bases, the J end lost 1 base, and 10 bases lay between the germline ends. CDR3 size: 14 residues.

This clonotype was found a few times. This chain uses TRBV7-2 with TRBJ1-2; perhaps TRBD1 as D (5 bases). V lost 4 bases and J 5 bases, leaving 14 bases between the germline ends. In germline, CDR1 is SGHTA, CDR2 FQGNSA. The CDR3 length is 14 residues. The CDR3 DNA reads TGTGCCAGCAGCTCCTTGGGGGGAAGGTATGGCTACACCTTC. Amino acids: CASSSLGGRYGYTF.

This clonotype was counted only a few times. Germline is not matched at one junction end, which may reflect a read error. The rearrangement links TRBV19 to TRBJ2-2; possibly TRBD2 for D (5 bases). The CDR3 covers 16 residues. Germline values: CDR1 LNHDA, CDR2 SQIVND (reference sequence). The CDR3 sequence is CASSRHGESKTGELFF. The CDR3 DNA follows: TGTGCCAGTAGTCGCCACGGGGAGTCGAAGACCGGGGAGCTGTTTTTT.

The chain employs TRBV12-3 or TRBV12-4 and TRBJ2-1; 7 positions agree with TRBD1. V lost 11 bases and J lost 6; bases outside the gene matches: 7. The CDR3 runs 12 residues. The CDR3 loop is CAQGVRGNEQFF. Here the CDR3 DNA reads TGTGCCCAGGGGGTACGCGGCAATGAGCAGTTCTTC.

The J gene is TRBJ2-1, the V gene TRBV5-1; D is undetermined. Germline CDR1 is SGHRS and CDR2 is YFSETQ. Trimming stripped 1 base from V and 6 bases from J, with 5 bases between. The CDR3 is made up of 12 amino acids. CDR3 nucleotides: TGCGCCAGCAGCTTGACCGGCAATGAGCAGTTCTTC. Translated: CASSLTGNEQFF.

The V gene is TRBV7-6, the J gene TRBJ1-1; D is perhaps TRBD1 (6 bases). V lost 2 bases to trimming and J lost 5 bases, with 12 bases between them. Germline CDR1 and CDR2: SGHVS and FNYEAQ. CDR3 length equals 14 residues. For the CDR3, the DNA is TGTGCCAGCAGCTTATTTGGGGGGCGAACTGAAGCTTTCTTT. This codes for CASSLFGGRTEAFF.